These 24 T cell receptor beta chains were sequenced from one sample in a study of siplizumab effects on memory and regulatory T cells. Profiled with immunoSEQ multiplex PCR; TCRdb holds only in-frame clones, not every one. The data contain about 60,000 clones, roughly 83% of them seen just once; the ten biggest clones take up 3.5% to 4%. The specimen was memory CD4+ T cells sorted from blood. The receptors here all came from a human donor in good health.

The rearrangement links TRBV7-9 to TRBJ2-6; D possibly corresponds to TRBD2 (6 bases). V was clipped by 4 bases and J by 0 bases, with 16 bases between them. Germline V CDR1 and CDR2: SEHNR, FQNEAQ (reference sequence). The CDR3 length is 18 residues. The CDR3 coding sequence is TGTGCCAGCAGCTACCGCCGGGACTCATACTCTGGGGCCAACGTCCTGACTTTC. It yields the protein CASSYRRDSYSGANVLTF.

V usage is TRBV7-9 and J usage is TRBJ1-2; D perhaps matches TRBD1 (5 bases). V gave up 5 bases and J gave up 5 bases, with 18 bases separating them. CDR3 length equals 15 residues. Germline values: CDR1 SEHNR, CDR2 FQNEAQ (reference sequence). CDR3 nucleotides: TGTGCCAGCAGCCCCCCGGGGCCGGGGCAGTATGGCTACACCTTC. This codes for CASSPPGPGQYGYTF. Filled out from reference TRBV7-9 and TRBJ1-2, the complete variable domain reads DTGVSQNPRHKITKRGQNVTFRCDPISEHNRLYWYRQTLGQGPEFLTYFQNEAQLEKSRLLSDRFSAERPKGSFSTLEIQRTEQGDSAMYLCASSPPGPGQYGYTFGSGTRLTVV.

The V call is TRBV5-6, the J call TRBJ2-6; D is unclear. Trimming pared 0 bases from V and 0 bases from J, leaving 7 bases between. Germline loops: CDR1 SGHDT, CDR2 YYEEEE. The CDR3 extends over 16 amino acids. As DNA, the CDR3 is TGTGCCAGCAGCTTGGCTCTGCACTCTGGGGCCAACGTCCTGACTTTC. Translated: CASSLALHSGANVLTF.

CDR3 sequence reads: CASSLDYYNEQFF. The CDR3 DNA follows: TGTGCCAGCAGCTTGGATTATTACAATGAGCAGTTCTTC. This chain joins TRBV5-4 and TRBJ2-1; D is unclear. This CDR3 has 13 amino acids. Trimming removed 0 bases at V and 4 bases at J, with 5 bases between. Germline lookup yields CDR1 SGHNT and CDR2 YYREEE (reference sequence).

The rearrangement joins TRBV2 to TRBJ2-1; 8 bases align to TRBD2. Germline trimming cut 6 bases from V and 9 bases from J; bases unmatched to any gene: 10. CDR3 size: 14 residues. The germline V gene has CDR1 SNHLY and CDR2 FYNNEI. The CDR3 bases are TGTGCCAGCAGCCTTAGCGGGGCGACGATTGAGCAGTTCTTC. This encodes CASSLSGATIEQFF.

The chain couples TRBV7-7 to TRBJ2-3; TRBD1 is a possible D gene (5 bases). Trimming removed 1 base from V and 2 bases from J, with 10 bases in between. The CDR3 covers 15 residues. From germline, CDR1 is SSHAT and CDR2 FNYEAQ (reference sequence). This chain's CDR3 is CASSLGPGSTDTQYF. The CDR3 DNA sequence: TGTGCCAGCAGCTTAGGTCCAGGGTCCACAGATACGCAGTATTTT. The complete variable domain, with remaining parts taken from reference TRBV7-7 and TRBJ2-3, reads GAGVSQSPRYKVTKRGQDVTLRCDPISSHATLYWYQQALGQGPEFLTYFNYEAQPDKSGLPSDRFSAERPEGSISTLTIQRTEQRDSAMYRCASSLGPGSTDTQYFGPGTRLTVL.

V usage is TRBV10-3 and J usage is TRBJ1-3; D perhaps matches TRBD1 (5 bases). Trimming removed 7 bases at V and 0 bases at J, with 10 bases between. Germline V CDR1 and CDR2: ENHRY, SYGVKD. CDR3 length equals 14 residues. DNA for the CDR3: TGTGCCATCATGCGCGACAGCTCTGGAAACACCATATATTTT. Its translation is CAIMRDSSGNTIYF.

The chain links TRBV6-1 to TRBJ2-5; a possible D gene is TRBD1 (5 bases). The germline gives CDR1 MNHNS, CDR2 SASEGT. The CDR3 spans 13 residues. The V and J ends lost 6 bases and 2 bases respectively, with 10 bases between them. In DNA, the CDR3 is TGTGCCAGCAGGATGCGGACACAAGAGACCCAGTACTTC. Protein sequence: CASRMRTQETQYF.

V usage is TRBV6-6 and J usage is TRBJ1-6, with D tentatively TRBD1 (6 bases). The CDR3 consists of 16 residues. Trimming shortened V by 6 bases and J by 6 bases, and 18 bases separated the two germline ends. Germline-derived CDR1 and CDR2 are MNHNY and SVGAGI (reference sequence). The CDR3 nucleotides are TGTGCCAGCAGAGAATACGGACAGCTCCCTAATTCACCCCTCCACTTT. Protein sequence: CASREYGQLPNSPLHF.

This chain joins TRBV6-5 and TRBJ2-7, with 9 bases aligning to TRBD2. Germline values: CDR1 MNHEY, CDR2 SVGAGI. This CDR3 comprises 15 residues. Losses at the gene ends were 8 bases for V and 0 bases for J; bases not matched to a gene: 8. The CDR3 nucleotides read TGTGCCAGCCGAGCGGGGGGCCCGAGCTCCTACGAGCAGTACTTC. Residues: CASRAGGPSSYEQYF.

The rearrangement links TRBV7-9 to TRBJ2-6, with D tentatively TRBD1 (5 bases). V gave up 2 bases and J gave up 0 bases, with 14 bases separating them. Per germline, CDR1 SEHNR and CDR2 FQNEAQ (reference sequence). CDR3 size: 18 residues. CDR3 in amino acids: CASSLWGRGPSGANVLTF. The CDR3 DNA sequence: TGTGCCAGCAGCTTATGGGGAAGGGGCCCCTCTGGGGCCAACGTCCTGACTTTC.

This clone was detected ten times or more. The chain joins TRBV5-1 to TRBJ2-3, with D unresolved. Germline V CDR1 and CDR2: SGHRS, YFSETQ. The V and J ends lost 3 bases and 5 bases respectively, with 7 bases between them. The CDR3 covers 12 residues. The CDR3 DNA reads as TGCGCCAGCAGCTATGTGGGAGATACGCAGTATTTT. Its translation is CASSYVGDTQYF. Full variable domain (remainder filled in from reference TRBV5-1 and TRBJ2-3): KAGVTQTPRYLIKTRGQQVTLSCSPISGHRSVSWYQQTPGQGLQFLFEYFSETQRNKGNFPGRFSGRQFSNSRSEMNVSTLELGDSALYLCASSYVGDTQYFGPGTRLTVL.

In its sample, this clone was seen once. The chain joins TRBV7-9 to TRBJ1-5; the D is unclear. Trimming left V 0 bases short and J 0 bases short, with 3 bases between. The CDR3 has 14 residues. In germline, CDR1 is SEHNR, CDR2 FQNEAQ (reference sequence). The CDR3 sequence: CASSLADSNQPQHF. The CDR3, as DNA: TGTGCCAGCAGCTTAGCAGATAGCAATCAGCCCCAGCATTTT.

This chain connects TRBV30 to TRBJ2-3; D is uncertain. V lost 0 bases, J lost 9 bases, and 13 bases lay in between. Germline V lookup: CDR1 GTSNPN, CDR2 SVGIG (reference sequence). CDR3 length equals 13 residues. This CDR3 reads CAWSVLPLGTQYF. The CDR3 region has the DNA TGTGCCTGGAGTGTACTGCCCCTGGGGACGCAGTATTTT.

The chain has TRBV6-5 and TRBJ1-2; D is ambiguous. V was shortened by 3 bases and J by 2 bases, with 4 bases between the two germline ends. Germline V gene sequence: CDR1 MNHEY, CDR2 SVGAGI. The CDR3 is 12 amino acids. CDR3 bases: TGTGCCAGCAGTTATCCAAACTATGGCTACACCTTC. Translation: CASSYPNYGYTF.

The genes are TRBV6-6 and TRBJ2-7; possibly TRBD1 for D (6 bases). This CDR3 spans 15 amino acids. Germline CDR1 is MNHNY and CDR2 is SVGAGI (reference sequence). The germline V and J ends were trimmed by 2 bases and 2 bases, with 13 bases remaining between them. In nucleotides, the CDR3 is TGTGCCAGCAGTTACACACAGGGCACCACCTACGAGCAGTACTTC. This gives the protein CASSYTQGTTYEQYF.

This chain connects TRBV7-9 to TRBJ1-2, with a tentative D call TRBD1 (6 bases). Trimming left V 3 bases short and J 6 bases short, with 14 bases between. CDR3 size: 14 residues. Germline CDR1 reads SEHNR; CDR2 reads FQNEAQ (reference sequence). The CDR3 DNA reads TGTGCCAGCAGCTTTGTTCCGGGGGCGGATGGCTACACCTTC. Translating gives CASSFVPGADGYTF.

This chain connects TRBV9 to TRBJ2-1, with 8 nucleotides matching TRBD2. There are 15 residues in the CDR3. The V and J ends lost 4 bases and 4 bases, in that order; junction bases with no gene match: 7. Per germline, CDR1 SGDLS and CDR2 YYNGEE. This CDR3 reads CASSHQSGGYNEQFF. As DNA, the CDR3 is TGTGCCAGCAGCCACCAGAGCGGGGGTTACAATGAGCAGTTCTTC.

The chain carries TRBV5-1 and TRBJ1-6; TRBD1 is a possible D gene (6 bases). V lost 1 base, J lost 7 bases, and 12 bases lay in between. The CDR3 sequence is 15 residues long. Germline CDR1 SGHRS, CDR2 YFSETQ. DNA for the CDR3: TGCGCCAGCAGCTTGCTAACAGGGTGGAATTCACCCCTCCACTTT. Protein: CASSLLTGWNSPLHF.

This clone was observed a few times. This chain links TRBV30 with TRBJ1-1, with a tentative D call TRBD1 (6 bases). This CDR3 spans 13 amino acids. V was clipped by 4 bases and J by 5 bases, with 14 bases between them. Per the germline V gene, CDR1 is GTSNPN and CDR2 is SVGIG (reference sequence). CDR3 loop: CAWTGGLRTEAFF. Written as DNA, the CDR3 is TGTGCCTGGACCGGGGGCCTGAGAACTGAAGCTTTCTTT.

The chain couples TRBV27 to TRBJ1-2, with unresolved D. The germline gives CDR1 MNHEY, CDR2 SMNVEV (reference sequence). The V and J ends lost 3 bases and 2 bases respectively, with 7 bases between them. The CDR3 has 13 amino acids. CDR3 loop: CASSFNGNYGYTF. In DNA form, the CDR3 reads TGTGCCAGCAGTTTTAACGGCAACTATGGCTACACCTTC.

The V gene is TRBV6-1, the J gene TRBJ2-2; a weak D match, TRBD1 (6 bases). Germline CDR1 and CDR2: MNHNS and SASEGT. V lost 7 bases, J lost 3 bases, and 9 bases lay in between. The CDR3 spans 13 residues. CDR3 sequence reads: CASTRTDTGELFF. In DNA, the CDR3 is TGTGCCAGCACGCGGACAGACACCGGGGAGCTGTTTTTT.

Only a few counts were recorded for this clone. V usage is TRBV7-9 and J usage is TRBJ2-7; 7 nucleotides agree with TRBD2. V dropped 5 bases and J dropped 10; count of bases not matched to a gene: 8. The germline V gene has CDR1 SEHNR and CDR2 FQNEAQ (reference sequence). The CDR3 has 12 amino acids. The CDR3 loop reads CASSQIGGDQYF. The CDR3 region has the DNA TGTGCCAGCAGCCAGATTGGGGGGGATCAGTACTTC. Full variable domain (missing parts from reference TRBV7-9 and TRBJ2-7): DTGVSQNPRHKITKRGQNVTFRCDPISEHNRLYWYRQTLGQGPEFLTYFQNEAQLEKSRLLSDRFSAERPKGSFSTLEIQRTEQGDSAMYLCASSQIGGDQYFGPGTRLTVT.

J is TRBJ2-7 and V is TRBV4-2; 12 nucleotides agree with TRBD2. With V trimmed by 4 bases and J by 2 bases, 6 bases remained unmatched. CDR3 length: 16 residues. Germline V gene lookup returns CDR1 LGHNA and CDR2 YNFKEQ. The CDR3 DNA sequence: TGTGCCAGCAGCCCTGGGCTAGCGGGAGGGCCCTACGAGCAGTACTTC. Its translation is CASSPGLAGGPYEQYF.